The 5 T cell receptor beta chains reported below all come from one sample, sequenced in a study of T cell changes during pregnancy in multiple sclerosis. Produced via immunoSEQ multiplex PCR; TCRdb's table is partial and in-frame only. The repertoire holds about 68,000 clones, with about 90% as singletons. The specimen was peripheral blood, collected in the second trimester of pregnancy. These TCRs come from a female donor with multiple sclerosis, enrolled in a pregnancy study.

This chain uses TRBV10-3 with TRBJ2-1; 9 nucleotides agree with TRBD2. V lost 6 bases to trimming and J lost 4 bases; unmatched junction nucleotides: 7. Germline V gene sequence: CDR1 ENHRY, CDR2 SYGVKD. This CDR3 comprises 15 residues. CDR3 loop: CAIRDSGGPYNEQFF. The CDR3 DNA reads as TGTGCCATCAGGGATAGCGGGGGCCCTTACAATGAGCAGTTCTTC.

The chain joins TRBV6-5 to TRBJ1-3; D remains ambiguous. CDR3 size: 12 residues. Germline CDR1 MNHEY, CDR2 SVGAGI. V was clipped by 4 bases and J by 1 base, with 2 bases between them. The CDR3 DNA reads TGTGCCAGCAGTTTATCTGGAAACACCATATATTTT. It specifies CASSLSGNTIYF.

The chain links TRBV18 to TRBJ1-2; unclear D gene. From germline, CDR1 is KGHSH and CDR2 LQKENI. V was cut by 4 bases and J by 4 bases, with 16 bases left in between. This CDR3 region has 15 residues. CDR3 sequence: CASSLRELPAYGYTF. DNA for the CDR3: TGTGCCAGCTCACTCCGAGAGCTCCCTGCCTATGGCTACACCTTC.

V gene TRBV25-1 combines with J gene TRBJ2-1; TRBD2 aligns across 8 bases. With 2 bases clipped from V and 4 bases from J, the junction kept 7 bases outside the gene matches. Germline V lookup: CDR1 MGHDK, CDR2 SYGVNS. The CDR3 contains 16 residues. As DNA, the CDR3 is TGTGCCAGCAGTGAAGTCGGCGGGGGGCCTTACAATGAGCAGTTCTTC. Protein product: CASSEVGGGPYNEQFF. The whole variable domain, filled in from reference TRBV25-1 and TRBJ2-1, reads EADIYQTPRYLVIGTGKKITLECSQTMGHDKMYWYQQDPGMELHLIHYSYGVNSTEKGDLSSESTVSRIRTEHFPLTLESARPSHTSQYLCASSEVGGGPYNEQFFGPGTRLTVL.

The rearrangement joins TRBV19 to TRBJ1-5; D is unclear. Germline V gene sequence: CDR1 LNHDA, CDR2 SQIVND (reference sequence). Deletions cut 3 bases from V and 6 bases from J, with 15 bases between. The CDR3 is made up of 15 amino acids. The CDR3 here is CASSILGQEGQPQHF. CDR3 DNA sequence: TGTGCCAGTAGTATCCTCGGCCAAGAGGGTCAGCCCCAGCATTTT.